These 32 T cell receptor beta chains share one sample of origin, sequenced in a study of blood T cell repertoires in COVID-19 (dated by TCRdb to about 2020). The library was prepared using the immunoSEQ multiplex PCR assay. The clones in this table, taken by TCRdb from immuneACCESS, are in-frame only. Not every clone is retained; where verified, under half of the shortfall comes from an unresolved V gene, and the cause of the rest is unknown. This sample gives some 87,000 clones in total; around 87% of them show up just once. About a sixth of the sample comes from the top ten. Material for sequencing was peripheral blood. These receptors were collected from a human donor in a cohort sampled during active COVID-19.

The sample holds a few counts of this clone. The chain employs TRBV30 and TRBJ2-7; D gene unclear. The V gene's germline CDR1 is GTSNPN and CDR2 SVGIG (reference sequence). Trimming took 0 bases from V and 3 from J, leaving 6 bases between them. CDR3 length: 12 amino acids. The CDR3 reads CAWSVSSYEQYF. CDR3 nucleotide sequence: TGTGCCTGGAGTGTATCCAGCTACGAGCAGTACTTC.

The rearrangement uses TRBV7-2 and TRBJ1-5; 11 positions match TRBD1. CDR1 is SGHTA and CDR2 is FQGNSA in the germline V gene. The CDR3 sequence is 19 residues long. Trimming removed 5 bases from V and 0 bases from J; junction bases left unmatched: 12. The CDR3 loop reads CASSPLGTGGPYSNQPQHF. The CDR3 nucleotides are TGTGCCAGCAGCCCCCTAGGGACAGGGGGACCTTATAGCAATCAGCCCCAGCATTTT.

This CDR3 is CASSLGARSFETQYF. In DNA, the CDR3 is TGCGCCAGCAGCTTGGGGGCCAGGTCGTTTGAGACCCAGTACTTC. The V gene is TRBV5-1, the J gene TRBJ2-5, with D unclear. This CDR3 has 15 residues. Germline CDR1 and CDR2: SGHRS and YFSETQ. The germline V and J ends were trimmed by 0 bases and 5 bases, with 14 bases remaining between them.

The chain carries TRBV7-2 and TRBJ2-1; D perhaps matches TRBD1 (5 bases). V dropped 4 bases and J dropped 11 bases, with 18 bases sitting between them. Germline lookup yields CDR1 SGHTA and CDR2 FQGNSA. This CDR3 contains 14 residues. CDR3 loop: CASSSPVWAGKQFF. CDR3 bases: TGTGCCAGCAGCTCCCCGGTATGGGCAGGGAAGCAGTTCTTC.

CDR3 residues: CASSLAGGTSTDTQYF. CDR3 sequence (DNA): TGTGCCAGCAGCTTAGCGGGGGGCACTAGCACAGATACGCAGTATTTT. V usage is TRBV5-5 and J usage is TRBJ2-3; 9 bases map to TRBD2. The CDR3 contains 16 residues. Germline V gene data show CDR1 as SGHKS and CDR2 as YYEKEE (reference sequence). V shed 2 bases and J 0 bases; nucleotides not matched to a gene: 4. Complete variable domain (other parts from reference TRBV5-5 and TRBJ2-3): DAGVTQSPTHLIKTRGQQVTLRCSPISGHKSVSWYQQVLGQGPQFIFQYYEKEERGRGNFPDRFSARQFPNYSSELNVNALLLGDSALYLCASSLAGGTSTDTQYFGPGTRLTVL.

The chain uses TRBV7-6 and TRBJ1-6; 8 nucleotides agree with TRBD1. This CDR3 contains 14 residues. The germline CDR1 and CDR2 sequences are SGHVS and FNYEAQ. V was pared by 5 bases and J by 10 bases, with 7 bases of the junction left unmatched. CDR3 loop: CASSRTGLESPLHF. The CDR3 nucleotides read TGTGCCAGCAGCCGGACAGGGTTGGAATCACCCCTCCACTTT.

The rearrangement joins TRBV6-5 to TRBJ1-2, with a possible D match to TRBD1 (5 bases). The V and J ends lost 6 bases and 3 bases respectively, with 14 bases between them. Germline V gene data show CDR1 as MNHEY and CDR2 as SVGAGI. The CDR3 extends over 14 amino acids. CDR3 loop: CASRGTGGDYGYTF. The CDR3 DNA follows: TGTGCCAGCAGGGGTACAGGTGGGGACTATGGCTACACCTTC.

The gene calls are TRBV19 and TRBJ2-1, with 7 bases fitting TRBD1. The ends lost 9 bases at V and 2 bases at J; junction bases unmatched: 13. CDR3 length: 16 amino acids. Germline V gives CDR1 LNHDA, CDR2 SQIVND (reference sequence). The CDR3 bases are TGTGCCAGCACAAAGGAGAGGCAGGGGGCCTACAATGAGCAGTTCTTC. It is translated as CASTKERQGAYNEQFF.

V usage is TRBV7-6 and J usage is TRBJ2-6; tentative D call: TRBD1 (6 bases). Looked up from germline, CDR1 is SGHVS and CDR2 is FNYEAQ. The CDR3 is 15 amino acids. The V end lost 5 bases, the J end lost 1 base, and 9 bases lay between the germline ends. The DNA for the CDR3 is TGTGCCAGCAGCACACAGGGTTCTGGGGCCAACGTCCTGACTTTC. This encodes CASSTQGSGANVLTF.

V gene TRBV19 combines with J gene TRBJ1-1; possible D gene TRBD1, 5 bases. With 4 bases removed from V and 3 bases from J, the gap between germline ends came to 9 bases. Germline loops: CDR1 LNHDA, CDR2 SQIVND (reference sequence). This CDR3 region has 13 residues. CDR3 in DNA: TGTGCCAGTAGTACAACGGGGGACACTGAAGCTTTCTTT. Protein product: CASSTTGDTEAFF.

The V call is TRBV19, the J call TRBJ2-5, with 8 bases identical to TRBD2. Germline CDR1 is LNHDA and CDR2 is SQIVND (reference sequence). Trimming at V came to 11 bases and at J to 2 bases, leaving 4 bases not matched to a gene. The CDR3 has 12 amino acids. The CDR3 nucleotides are TGTGCCTCCGGGGGGGGACAAGAGACCCAGTACTTC. Translation gives CASGGGQETQYF.

The table lists this clone with a few counts. V is TRBV7-9 and J is TRBJ1-1; 12 nucleotides match TRBD1. This CDR3 has 16 amino acids. Germline CDR1 is SEHNR and CDR2 is FQNEAQ (reference sequence). V shed 7 bases and J 5 bases; nucleotides not matched to a gene: 11. In DNA, the CDR3 is TGTGCCAGCACCGATACCGGGACAGGGGGCCGGACTGAAGCTTTCTTT. Encoded protein: CASTDTGTGGRTEAFF. Based on the CDR3 plus reference TRBV7-9 and TRBJ1-1, the full variable domain is DTGVSQNPRHKITKRGQNVTFRCDPISEHNRLYWYRQTLGQGPEFLTYFQNEAQLEKSRLLSDRFSAERPKGSFSTLEIQRTEQGDSAMYLCASTDTGTGGRTEAFFGQGTRLTVV.

This clone has only one observation. This chain joins TRBV19 and TRBJ1-5; 7 bases map to TRBD1. The J segment lost 4 bases and the V segment lost 6 bases, leaving 6 bases of the junction unmatched. The CDR3 loop spans 14 amino acids. CDR1 is LNHDA and CDR2 is SQIVND in the germline V gene (reference sequence). This chain's CDR3 is CASREGAINQPQHF. The CDR3 bases are TGTGCCAGTAGGGAGGGGGCAATAAATCAGCCCCAGCATTTT.

The chain uses TRBV5-5 and TRBJ1-2, with 10 positions matching TRBD1. The CDR3 is 13 amino acids. The V gene end was trimmed by 4 bases and the J gene end by 9 bases; junction bases not matched to a gene: 6. Germline V gene data show CDR1 as SGHKS and CDR2 as YYEKEE (reference sequence). In DNA form, the CDR3 reads TGTGCCAGCAGCAGGGACAGGGGCAGTAGCTACACCTTC. This encodes CASSRDRGSSYTF.

The chain combines TRBV30 with TRBJ2-7; 7 bases are a match to TRBD1. Losses at the gene ends were 4 bases for V and 3 bases for J; bases not matched to a gene: 3. This CDR3 contains 12 residues. CDR1 is GTSNPN and CDR2 is SVGIG in the germline V gene (reference sequence). DNA for the CDR3: TGTGCCTGGAATACAGGGGTCTACGAGCAGTACTTC. It translates to CAWNTGVYEQYF. Supplemented by reference TRBV30 and TRBJ2-7, the full variable domain reads SQTIHQWPATLVQPVGSPLSLECTVEGTSNPNLYWYRQAAGRGLQLLFYSVGIGQISSEVPQNLSASRPQDRQFILSSKKLLLSDSGFYLCAWNTGVYEQYFGPGTRLTVT.

This chain links TRBV5-4 with TRBJ2-6, with D possibly being TRBD2 (6 bases). The germline V gene encodes CDR1 SGHNT and CDR2 YYREEE (reference sequence). The CDR3 is 17 amino acids. Trimming stripped 3 bases from V and 0 bases from J, with 13 bases between. CDR3 coding DNA: TGTGCCAGCAGCTCTGGGGGGTCCCTCTCTGGGGCCAACGTCCTGACTTTC. The encoded protein is CASSSGGSLSGANVLTF.

This clone turned up a few times. The V gene is TRBV7-8, the J gene TRBJ2-5, with D tentatively TRBD2 (6 bases). Trimming left V 5 bases short and J 1 base short, with 11 bases between. This CDR3 has 14 amino acids. Germline CDR1 and CDR2: SGHVS and FQNEAQ. Here the CDR3 reads CASSVRDSQETQYF. The CDR3 coding sequence is TGTGCCAGCAGCGTCCGGGACTCCCAAGAGACCCAGTACTTC.

The rearrangement links TRBV5-1 to TRBJ1-5; D is undetermined. The CDR3 totals 14 residues. Germline lookup yields CDR1 SGHRS and CDR2 YFSETQ. V lost 2 bases to trimming and J lost 3 bases, with 9 bases between them. As DNA, the CDR3 is TGCGCCAGCAGCTTCGGCGACACCAATCAGCCCCAGCATTTT. This sequence encodes CASSFGDTNQPQHF.

The J gene is TRBJ2-1, the V gene TRBV7-6, with 9 nucleotides matching TRBD2. CDR3 size: 15 residues. Per the germline V gene, CDR1 is SGHVS and CDR2 is FNYEAQ. Trimming removed 5 bases from V and 2 bases from J; junction bases left unmatched: 4. The CDR3 region is CASSPAGGPYNEQFF. The CDR3 region has the DNA TGTGCCAGCAGCCCAGCGGGGGGTCCCTACAATGAGCAGTTCTTC.

The chain couples TRBV11-3 to TRBJ2-3, with no clear D. Germline CDR1 and CDR2: SGHNT and YENEEA. V was cut by 5 bases and J by 2 bases, with 11 bases left in between. The CDR3 is 14 amino acids. The CDR3 region is CASSPGTDTDTQYF. In DNA, the CDR3 is TGTGCCAGCAGCCCCGGCACAGACACAGATACGCAGTATTTT. Combining the CDR3 with reference TRBV11-3 and TRBJ2-3 gives the whole variable domain EAGVVQSPRYKIIEKKQPVAFWCNPISGHNTLYWYLQNLGQGPELLIRYENEEAVDDSQLPKDRFSAERLKGVDSTLKIQPAELGDSAVYLCASSPGTDTDTQYFGPGTRLTVL.

V gene TRBV3-1 (or the pseudogene TRBV3-2) combines with J gene TRBJ2-1; D may be TRBD1 (6 bases). V was clipped by 6 bases and J by 0 bases, with 9 bases between them. Germline loops: CDR1 LGHDT, CDR2 YNNKEL (reference sequence). The CDR3 has 14 residues. CDR3 protein: CASSGQRSYNEQFF. As DNA, the CDR3 is TGTGCCAGCAGTGGACAGCGCTCCTACAATGAGCAGTTCTTC.

The chain uses TRBV6-1 and TRBJ2-7, with D possibly matching TRBD2 (7 bases). Germline CDR1 is MNHNS and CDR2 is SASEGT. V was shortened by 0 bases and J by 2 bases, with 14 bases between the two germline ends. There are 16 residues in the CDR3. The CDR3 DNA is TGTGCCAGCAGTGAAGCAGGGGGGGCAGGAACCTACGAGCAGTACTTC. Translated: CASSEAGGAGTYEQYF.

V usage is TRBV2 and J usage is TRBJ2-1; D not resolved. This CDR3 is 18 amino acids long. From germline, CDR1 is SNHLY and CDR2 FYNNEI. With 7 bases removed from V and 2 bases from J, the gap between germline ends came to 24 bases. The CDR3 DNA follows: TGTGCCAGCACCGCCGAGCTTATTTTCCGAAGCACCTACAATGAGCAGTTCTTC. Translated: CASTAELIFRSTYNEQFF.

The genes are TRBV19 and TRBJ1-4; 9 nucleotides align to TRBD1. Looked up from germline, CDR1 is LNHDA and CDR2 is SQIVND (reference sequence). V was pared by 5 bases and J by 5 bases, with 6 bases of the junction left unmatched. CDR3 size: 15 residues. DNA of the CDR3: TGTGCCAGTAGTGCCAACAGGGGGCTAAATGAAAAACTGTTTTTT. This encodes CASSANRGLNEKLFF. Together with reference TRBV19 and TRBJ1-4, the CDR3 gives the full variable domain: DGGITQSPKYLFRKEGQNVTLSCEQNLNHDAMYWYRQDPGQGLRLIYYSQIVNDFQKGDIAEGYSVSREKKESFPLTVTSAQKNPTAFYLCASSANRGLNEKLFFGSGTQLSVL.

The gene calls are TRBV18 and TRBJ2-3; 7 bases map to TRBD2. The CDR3 extends over 14 amino acids. Trimming at V came to 4 bases and at J to 7 bases, leaving 8 bases not matched to a gene. From germline, CDR1 is KGHSH and CDR2 LQKENI. Here the CDR3 reads CASSLGTNQNTQYF. The CDR3 bases are TGTGCCAGCTCACTCGGGACTAACCAGAATACGCAGTATTTT. Drawing the rest from reference TRBV18 and TRBJ2-3, the complete variable domain is NAGVMQNPRHLVRRRGQEARLRCSPMKGHSHVYWYRQLPEEGLKFMVYLQKENIIDESGMPKERFSAEFPKEGPSILRIQQVVRGDSAAYFCASSLGTNQNTQYFGPGTRLTVL.

The chain recombines TRBV30 with TRBJ1-4; TRBD1 might be the D (5 bases). The CDR3 runs 12 residues. CDR1 and CDR2 (germline): GTSNPN, SVGIG (reference sequence). Trimming stripped 1 base from V and 14 bases from J, with 14 bases between. CDR3: CAWSEGEAGLFF. As DNA, the CDR3 is TGTGCCTGGAGTGAAGGGGAGGCGGGGCTGTTTTTT.

This chain joins TRBV6-5 and TRBJ1-2, with no clear D. V was shortened by 6 bases and J by 3 bases, with 14 bases between the two germline ends. Germline lookup yields CDR1 MNHEY and CDR2 SVGAGI. CDR3 size: 14 residues. CDR3 region: CASRAQQRDYGYTF. CDR3 DNA: TGTGCCAGCAGGGCTCAACAGAGGGACTATGGCTACACCTTC.

This chain uses TRBV5-4 with TRBJ2-2; D is uncertain. CDR1 and CDR2 from the germline V gene are SGHNT and YYREEE (reference sequence). This CDR3 contains 15 residues. Trimming shortened V by 4 bases and J by 3 bases, and 13 bases separated the two germline ends. DNA of the CDR3: TGTGCCAGCAGCCCCCCGGCAGGCGACACCGGGGAGCTGTTTTTT. Encoded protein: CASSPPAGDTGELFF.

This chain uses TRBV27 with TRBJ1-2, with a possible D match to TRBD1 (6 bases). Germline loops: CDR1 MNHEY, CDR2 SMNVEV (reference sequence). This CDR3 has 15 amino acids. V gave up 5 bases and J gave up 4 bases, with 17 bases separating them. CDR3 sequence (DNA): TGTGCCAGCAGTCTGGGAGGGGGTCTAGGCTATGGCTACACCTTC. It is translated as CASSLGGGLGYGYTF.

This chain connects TRBV5-5 to TRBJ1-4; D is unclear. The germline gives CDR1 SGHKS, CDR2 YYEKEE (reference sequence). V was cut by 4 bases and J by 0 bases, with 13 bases left in between. The CDR3 is made up of 16 amino acids. CDR3 sequence: CASSPGQRATNEKLFF. CDR3 coding DNA: TGTGCCAGCAGCCCCGGGCAGAGGGCAACTAATGAAAAACTGTTTTTT.

The chain couples TRBV27 to TRBJ2-1; no firm D call. V shed 5 bases and J shed 7 bases, with 12 bases lying between them. The CDR3 loop spans 13 amino acids. The V gene's germline CDR1 is MNHEY and CDR2 SMNVEV (reference sequence). CDR3: CASSPGRWNEQFF. The CDR3 bases are TGTGCCAGCAGTCCGGGTCGGTGGAATGAGCAGTTCTTC.

This clone has only a few counts. The chain employs TRBV5-6 and TRBJ1-5, with 7 positions matching TRBD1. This CDR3 has 16 residues. The junction had 10 bases not matched to a gene; V was cut back by 4 bases and J by 3 bases. In germline, CDR1 is SGHDT, CDR2 YYEEEE. The CDR3 bases are TGTGCCAGCAGCCGCAGACTTAGGGGGCTCAATCAGCCCCAGCATTTT. Translating gives CASSRRLRGLNQPQHF.